The rows below give T cell receptor beta chains drawn from one sample of a study of blood T cell repertoires in COVID-19. Produced via immunoSEQ multiplex PCR; TCRdb's table is partial and in-frame only. Among about 300,000 clones listed, about 85% were seen once. Sequencing was carried out using PBMCs or T cells enriched from blood (not recorded which). These receptors came from a woman aged 25 to 39 who had been exposed to COVID-19. CDR3s leave out the opening cysteine and the closing phenylalanine or tryptophan.

V gene	J gene	CDR3 protein
TRBV20-1	TRBJ1-2	SARIHYGYT
TRBV2	TRBJ2-1	ASRYGADDNEQF
TRBV15	TRBJ2-7	ATSRLTSGTGYEQY
TRBV27	TRBJ2-7	ASSLTGGGGYEQY
TRBV7-9	TRBJ2-3	ASLAQGLSTDTQY
TRBV11-1	TRBJ1-2	ASSPSRGGYT
TRBV30	TRBJ1-6	AWSVPHPSSYNSPLH
TRBV10-3	TRBJ2-7	AISETPDSPSYEQY
TRBV12-3/TRBV12-4	TRBJ1-6	ASSRGTPLH
TRBV21-1	TRBJ2-7	ASSKSGTGRSHEQY
TRBV5-5	TRBJ1-3	ASSPTGTGNTIY
TRBV28	TRBJ1-3	ASNLGQSSGNTIY
TRBV7-6	TRBJ1-3	ASSLRTGGGGNTIY
TRBV5-4	TRBJ2-7	ASTTGGAEEQY
TRBV5-1	TRBJ2-3	ASSLDSNRGFESTDTQY
TRBV30	TRBJ2-7	AWSEPQLYEQY
TRBV15	TRBJ1-1	APSTGWTEAF
TRBV4-1	TRBJ1-4	ASSQGDLREKLF
TRBV19	TRBJ1-6	ASNQGGSPLH
TRBV19	TRBJ2-2	ASRRDRVNTGELF
TRBV13	TRBJ2-3	ASSLAGGHTDTQY
TRBV4-1	TRBJ1-1	ASTEYTGNTEAF
TRBV30	TRBJ1-3	AWRNLDTIY
TRBV5-8	TRBJ1-4	ASSPTEKLF
TRBV2	TRBJ2-1	ASSEIFGLLAGGNEQF
TRBV28	TRBJ1-1	ASLGVLNTEAF
TRBV18	TRBJ1-1	ASSPGQGKNTEAF